This TCR beta chain was sequenced for a study of shared clonotypes between healthy human individuals. Study-wide results and limits: Rarefaction showed sorted-subset sequencing was incomplete despite large depth. Investigators collected only blood, and repertoires in tissues likely differ.

CDR1 SGHTS and CDR2 YDEGEE come from the germline V gene. After removal of 2 bases from V and 0 bases from J, the junction contained 11 bases not matched to a gene. There are 18 residues in the CDR3. Authors' methods: There were no quality scores in the junction-only immunoSEQ sequences, so filtering differed. Sequencing used immunoSEQ multiplex PCR; TCRdb keeps in-frame clones, though not all of them. Clone size and the V and J calls come from that table; the DNA yielded D and trimming. Here the sample spans about a million clones, around 75% being singletons. To note about this clone: No antigen is known for it.

Each sample came from a Caucasian adult donor living in Nashville, Tennessee. The V gene is TRBV5-8, the J gene TRBJ1-3, with TRBD1 matching over 7 bases. This receptor was taken from a young man in good health. The sequenced sample consisted of memory CD4+ T cells sorted from blood. The sample's subset: CD45RA-negative fraction. The CDR3 DNA sequence: TGTGCCAGCAGCTTCTCAGGACAGGCCACACGCTCTGGAAACACCATATATTTT. This sequence encodes CASSFSGQATRSGNTIYF.